The entry below describes one TCR beta chain. Other DNA sequences in this specimen translate into the identical CDR3. The CDR3 is 14 amino acids. CDR1 is SGHTA and CDR2 is FQGTGA in the germline V gene. The V end lost 2 bases, the J end lost 2 bases, and 6 bases lay between the germline ends. PBMC DNA, left unsorted, was sequenced on ten immunoSEQ deep assay plates. Produced via immunoSEQ multiplex PCR; TCRdb's table is partial and in-frame only. The repertoire holds about half a million clones, with around 77% as singletons. This sample is part of a study of shared clonotypes between healthy human individuals.

The sequencing sample was made of PBMCs. The chain uses TRBV7-3 and TRBJ2-2; D gene uncertain. This sequence originates from a middle-aged woman in good health. Some clones in this sample may be carry-over from other donors' samples. CDR3 sequence reads: CASSLGLNTGELFF. The CDR3 region has the DNA TGTGCCAGCAGCTTAGGTCTTAACACCGGGGAGCTGTTTTTT.